The sample holds a few counts of the clone carrying this T cell receptor beta chain. Its cognate antigen is unknown. Either OKT3 anti-CD3 antibody or CD3/CD28 beads expanded T cells from blood mononuclear cells over about three days. Each coculture: 5 x 10^4 target cells, 5 x 10^4 normal T cells, bispecific antibody. The CDR3 extends over 16 amino acids. Trimming pared 2 bases from V and 6 bases from J, leaving 17 bases between. CDR1 and CDR2 from the germline V gene are SGHTA and FQGTGA. This sample was taken from a study of beta chain bispecific antibodies for T cell cancers. For the study at large: Sequenced cells survived coculture with leukemia lines plus bispecific antibodies. Jurkat cells expressed TRBV12-3; HPB-ALL cells expressed TRBV5-5. Study results and caveats: The leukemia cells, rather than normal T cells, gave most of the targeted TRBV signal.

TCRdb re-analysed the 5' RACE reads in MiXCR, keeping a single row per CDR3 protein. The sample shows about 20,000 distinct CDR3 sequences, under 3% of them seen only once. J is TRBJ2-1 and V is TRBV7-3; D gene ambiguous. The sequence was obtained from a human donor in good health. Some clones in this sample may be carry-over from other donors' samples. The specimen sequenced was healthy donor T cells cultured with leukemia cells. The CDR3 loop is CASSLLGPPMSNEQFF. CDR3 DNA sequence: TGTGCCAGCAGCTTACTCGGGCCCCCTATGAGCAATGAGCAGTTCTTC.